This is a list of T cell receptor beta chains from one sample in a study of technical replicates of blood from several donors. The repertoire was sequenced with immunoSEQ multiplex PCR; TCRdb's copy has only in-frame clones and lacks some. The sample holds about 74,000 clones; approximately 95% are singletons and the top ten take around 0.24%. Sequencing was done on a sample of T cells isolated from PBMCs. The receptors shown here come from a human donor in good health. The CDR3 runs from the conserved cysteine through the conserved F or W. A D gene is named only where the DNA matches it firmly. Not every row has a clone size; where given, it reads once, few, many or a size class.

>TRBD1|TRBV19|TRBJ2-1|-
TGTGCCAGTCAGGGGGTTTTGAGTGAGCAGTTCTTC
CASQGVLSEQFF
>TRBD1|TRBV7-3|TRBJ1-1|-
TGTGCCAGCAGCTCACAACCTACTCCGGGACAGGGGGCCAACACTGAAGCTTTCTTT
CASSSQPTPGQGANTEAFF
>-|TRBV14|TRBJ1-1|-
TGTGCCAGCAGCCTGCGGACAGTAAGAATGAACACTGAAGCTTTCTTT
CASSLRTVRMNTEAFF
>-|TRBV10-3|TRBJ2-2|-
TGTGCCATCAGTGAGAACAGGAACACCGGGGAGCTGTTTTTT
CAISENRNTGELFF
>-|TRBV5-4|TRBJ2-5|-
TGTGCCAGCAGCTTCGACTCTAGCGTGGAGACCCAGTACTTC
CASSFDSSVETQYF
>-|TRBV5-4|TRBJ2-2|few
TGTGCCAGCAGCTTGGTCACTACCGGGGAGCTGTTTTTT
CASSLVTTGELFF
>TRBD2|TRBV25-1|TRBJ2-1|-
TGTGCCAGCAGTGATCCCAGCGGGGGTGACAATGAGCAGTTCTTC
CASSDPSGGDNEQFF
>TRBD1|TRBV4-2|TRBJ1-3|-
TGTGCCAGCAGCCACTTCCCGGGGACAGTCTCTGGAAACACCATATATTTT
CASSHFPGTVSGNTIYF
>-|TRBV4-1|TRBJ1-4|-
TGCGCCAGCACTGGAGGCAGGGCGGGGACCACTAATGAAAAACTGTTTTTT
CASTGGRAGTTNEKLFF
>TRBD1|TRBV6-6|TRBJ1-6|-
TGTGCCAGCAGTGACAGGGCCTTGAATAATTCACCCCTCCACTTT
CASSDRALNNSPLHF
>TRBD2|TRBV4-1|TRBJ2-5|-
TGCGCCAGCAGCCCCCGGGAGGCCTTAAACTCCCTTCAAGAGACCCAGTACTTC
CASSPREALNSLQETQYF
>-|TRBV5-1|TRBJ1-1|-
TGCGCCAGCAGCTTGGCCTGGGGGGGCCTTACGAACACTGAAGCTTTCTTT
CASSLAWGGLTNTEAFF
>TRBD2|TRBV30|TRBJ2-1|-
TGTGCCTGGAGTGTACTAGCCCTGCGGGGGGATAATGAGCAGTTCTTC
CAWSVLALRGDNEQFF
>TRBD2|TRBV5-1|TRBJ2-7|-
TGCGCCAGCAGCTTGGTGGCGGGAGGCTACGAGCAGTACTTC
CASSLVAGGYEQYF